A selection of T cell receptor beta chains follows, all from one sample in a study of blood T cell repertoires in COVID-19. This table comes from immunoSEQ multiplex PCR, and its TCRdb copy is limited to in-frame clones, with some not included. Here the sample spans about 130,000 clones, around three quarters being singletons. Sequencing was performed on peripheral blood. These receptors originate from a human donor in a cohort sampled during active COVID-19. CDR3s include the opening cysteine and the closing phenylalanine or tryptophan. The D gene is left open where the match is weak. Size tells how often a clone was seen (once, few, many) or the class of an expanded clone, and some rows leave it out.

J gene	clone size	V gene	D gene	CDR3 DNA	CDR3 protein
TRBJ1-2	.	TRBV7-9	.	TGTGCCAGCAGCTTAGCACAGGGTTATGATGGCTACACCTTC	CASSLAQGYDGYTF
TRBJ1-5	.	TRBV5-1	.	TGCGCCAGCAGCTTAACAGGGTACAGGGATAGCAATCAGCCCCAGCATTTT	CASSLTGYRDSNQPQHF
TRBJ1-5	.	TRBV7-9	.	TGTGCCAGCAGCTCATGGGGGGACCAGCCCCAGCATTTT	CASSSWGDQPQHF
TRBJ1-6	.	TRBV2	.	TGTGCCAGCAGTGAAGCGCCGGGGAGTGGTTCACCCCTCCACTTT	CASSEAPGSGSPLHF
TRBJ1-2	.	TRBV30	TRBD1	TGTGCCTGGAGGGGGGACAGGGTCTATGGCTACACCTTC	CAWRGDRVYGYTF
TRBJ2-2	.	TRBV5-1	.	TGCGCCAGCAGCTTGGAACAGGATCGGGAGCTGTTTTTT	CASSLEQDRELFF
TRBJ2-7	few	TRBV5-6	TRBD1	TGTGCCAGCAGGACACAGGGGAGCTCCTACGAGCAGTACTTC	CASRTQGSSYEQYF
TRBJ1-5	few	TRBV5-6	TRBD1	TGTGCCAGCAGCCTCGGGACAGGGAGATTTTATAGCAATCAGCCCCAGCATTTT	CASSLGTGRFYSNQPQHF
TRBJ1-6	.	TRBV28	.	TGTGCCAGCAGTCCCCCAGGGTTTAATTCACCCCTCCACTTT	CASSPPGFNSPLHF
TRBJ2-1	.	TRBV19	.	TGTGCCAGCGTGGGGGGGGGCACCTACAATGAGCAGTTCTTC	CASVGGGTYNEQFF
TRBJ2-2	.	TRBV19	TRBD2	TGTGCCAGTAGTAGGGGACTAGCGGGGGAGCTGTTTTTT	CASSRGLAGELFF
TRBJ2-2	few	TRBV3-1/TRBV3-2	.	TGTGCCAGCAGCCAAGTCAAGGGGCCCTCCGGGGAGCTGTTTTTT	CASSQVKGPSGELFF
TRBJ2-7	.	TRBV7-9	.	TGTGCCAGCAGCGCACAGGGGGGGCTCTACGAGCAGTACTTC	CASSAQGGLYEQYF
TRBJ1-1	once	TRBV5-4	.	TGTGCCAGCAGCCCCGGGGGTGCAGGGAGGAAGAACACTGAAGCTTTCTTT	CASSPGGAGRKNTEAFF
TRBJ2-7	.	TRBV28	TRBD2	TGTGCCAGCAGTTCCGGGACTAGTAGGAACGAGCAGTACTTC	CASSSGTSRNEQYF
TRBJ2-1	.	TRBV6-1	TRBD2	TGTGCCAGCAGTGACATAGCGGGGGGTTACAATGAGCAGTTCTTC	CASSDIAGGYNEQFF
TRBJ2-1	.	TRBV27	TRBD2	TGTGCCAGCAGTGAGCGGGGGGGTTATAATGAGCAGTTCTTC	CASSERGGYNEQFF
TRBJ1-6	.	TRBV28	.	TGTGCCAGCAGTCCCGGCGGGGTCTGGACCTATAATTCACCCCTCCACTTT	CASSPGGVWTYNSPLHF